This T cell receptor (beta chain) was found in a study of post-analysis software for immune sequencing data. With respect to this clonotype: Its antigen is not identified.

Broader study findings: Relative to controls, patients had about 5 TRBV segments at higher frequency, with TRBV5-6, TRBV5-1 and TRBV20-1 among these. Significantly lower normalized Chao1 diversity was seen in multiple sclerosis patients than in controls. Same-batch samples co-clustered strongly by F measure.

CDR3 length: 15 residues. Unique molecular identifiers tagged the TCR beta cDNA libraries. Around 460,000 cDNA molecules came from around 1 to 10 million T cells. TCRdb analysed the PCR reads with MiXCR anew, one entry per CDR3 protein. Seen here are fewer than 700,000 distinct CDR3 sequences, 44% observed once, and the top ten hold 1.7%. The chain couples TRBV12-1 to TRBJ2-7; TRBD1, the table's D call, lacks a check against the DNA. TRBV12-1 is a pseudogene locus. The sequence was obtained from a girl between 5 and 17 years old with multiple sclerosis. The sequenced sample consisted of blood. The CDR3 is CASSFTRQESYEQYF. In nucleotides, the CDR3 is TGTGCCAGCAGCTTTACGAGACAGGAATCCTACGAGCAGTACTTC.